This T cell receptor beta chain appears in the sequencing data of a study of identical twins. Each CDR3 protein is one row after TCRdb ran MiXCR on the 5' RACE reads. The sample has 600,000 to 700,000 distinct CDR3 sequences; 21% are singletons. V gave up 6 bases and J gave up 0 bases, with 15 bases separating them. Per germline, CDR1 DFQATT and CDR2 SNEGSKA (reference sequence). There are 15 residues in the CDR3. This clonotype was seen a few times. The sample also formed part of further work on T cells expressing NK-cell markers. According to that study: Seven of the eight sequenced donors were classified as HCMV-seropositive, and one was classified as seronegative. Each of 6 or 7 donors carried dominant NKG2C+ clonotypes accounting for about 1.0-8% of CD8+ T cells.

V and J are TRBV20-1 and TRBJ1-5; D gene ambiguous. The material sequenced was PBMCs. The origin of this receptor is a woman aged 18-29 years in good health. The CDR3, as DNA: TGCAGTGCCACGGCTGGGGTGAGTAGCAATCAGCCCCAGCATTTT. It codes for CSATAGVSSNQPQHF.